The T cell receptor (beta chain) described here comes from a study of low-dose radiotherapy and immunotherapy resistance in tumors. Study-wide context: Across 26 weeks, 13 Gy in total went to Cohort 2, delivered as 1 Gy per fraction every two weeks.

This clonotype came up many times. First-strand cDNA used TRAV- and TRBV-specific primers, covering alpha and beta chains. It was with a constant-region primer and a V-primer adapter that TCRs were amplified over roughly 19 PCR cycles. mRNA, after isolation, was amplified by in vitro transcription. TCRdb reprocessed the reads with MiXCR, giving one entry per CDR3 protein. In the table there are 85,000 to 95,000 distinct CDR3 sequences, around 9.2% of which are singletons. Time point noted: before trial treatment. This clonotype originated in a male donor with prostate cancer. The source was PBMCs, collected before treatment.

In DNA form, the CDR3 reads TGCGCCAGCAGCCAAGGAGGACGCGGCTTCGATGAGCAGTTCTTC. Translation gives CASSQGGRGFDEQFF. The chain employs TRBV4-1 and TRBJ2-1; the D is unclear. Germline lookup yields CDR1 MGHRA and CDR2 YSYEKL. The V end was cut by 1 base, the J end by 8 bases, with 15 bases between. The CDR3 extends over 15 amino acids.